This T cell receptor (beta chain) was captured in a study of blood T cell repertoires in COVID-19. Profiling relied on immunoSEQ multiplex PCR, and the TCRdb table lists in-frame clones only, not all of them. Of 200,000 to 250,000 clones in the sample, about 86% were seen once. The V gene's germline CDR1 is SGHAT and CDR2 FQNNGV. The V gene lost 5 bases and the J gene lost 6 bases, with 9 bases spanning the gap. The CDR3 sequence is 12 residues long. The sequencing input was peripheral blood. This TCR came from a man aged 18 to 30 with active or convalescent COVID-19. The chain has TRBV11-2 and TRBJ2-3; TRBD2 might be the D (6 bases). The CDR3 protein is CASSPGGDTQYF. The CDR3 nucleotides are TGTGCCAGCAGCCCAGGAGGGGATACGCAGTATTTT.